The 9 T cell receptor beta chains given below trace back to one sample, sequenced in a study of radiotherapy plus CTLA-4 blockade in lung cancer. Libraries were prepared by immunoSEQ multiplex PCR; TCRdb keeps only in-frame clonotypes and omits some of them. In the table there are fewer than 140,000 clones, approximately 87% of which are singletons. This specimen was peripheral blood, taken from a patient treated with radiotherapy plus ipilimumab. The receptors derive from a human donor with non-small cell lung cancer that progressed on radiotherapy plus ipilimumab. Some clones in this sample may be carry-over from other donors' samples.

This clone was detected only once. The rearrangement links TRBV7-2 to TRBJ2-7; D is unresolved. Germline V gives CDR1 SGHTA, CDR2 FQGNSA. Between the trimmed V and J ends, which lost 5 bases and 3 bases, there was a span of 11 bases. This CDR3 comprises 13 residues. CDR3: CASSPHASYEQYF. In DNA form, the CDR3 reads TGTGCCAGCAGCCCCCACGCCAGCTACGAGCAGTACTTC.

The chain joins TRBV7-2 to TRBJ1-2; D unclear. Germline CDR1 reads SGHTA; CDR2 reads FQGNSA. The CDR3 has 15 residues. V dropped 2 bases and J dropped 1 base, with 11 bases sitting between them. Here the CDR3 reads CASSLLGGSNYGYTF. The CDR3 bases are TGTGCCAGCAGCTTATTAGGTGGCAGTAACTATGGCTACACCTTC.

This clone was seen a single time. The chain combines TRBV23-1 with TRBJ2-2, with 9 bases matching TRBD1. TRBV23-1 is an ORF for which the function is uncertain. Germline trimming cut 0 bases from V and 6 bases from J; bases unmatched to any gene: 5. This CDR3 has 16 amino acids. CDR3 coding DNA: TGCGCCAGCAGTCAATCGTACAGGGGGCTCCCCGGGGAGCTGTTTTTT. This sequence encodes CASSQSYRGLPGELFF.

This sequence joins TRBV28 and TRBJ1-2; 7 bases align to TRBD1. There are 13 residues in the CDR3. The V and J ends lost 6 bases and 2 bases, in that order; junction bases with no gene match: 3. Looked up from germline, CDR1 is MDHEN and CDR2 is SYDVKM. The CDR3 region is CASSRDSNYGYTF. The CDR3 DNA follows: TGTGCCAGCAGCCGGGACAGCAACTATGGCTACACCTTC.

This chain connects TRBV5-6 to TRBJ2-5; D gene uncertain. Trimming removed 0 bases at V and 7 bases at J, with 10 bases between. The CDR3 covers 13 residues. CDR1 and CDR2 (germline): SGHDT, YYEEEE. CDR3 protein: CASSLALSGTQYF. In DNA, the CDR3 is TGTGCCAGCAGCTTGGCTCTGTCGGGGACCCAGTACTTC.

This chain connects TRBV5-7 to TRBJ2-5, with no clear D. TRBV5-7 is designated an ORF whose function remains uncertain. Trimming removed 0 bases at V and 0 bases at J, with 6 bases between. This CDR3 is built from 14 residues. CDR3 region: CASSLDGYQETQYF. The CDR3 DNA is TGTGCCAGCAGCTTGGACGGGTACCAAGAGACCCAGTACTTC.

V gene TRBV9 combines with J gene TRBJ2-3, with D perhaps matching TRBD2 (6 bases). Germline loops: CDR1 SGDLS, CDR2 YYNGEE. This CDR3 contains 15 residues. The V and J ends lost 3 bases and 0 bases respectively, with 11 bases between them. The CDR3 DNA sequence: TGTGCCAGCAGCGCCGGGACTGCTAGCACAGATACGCAGTATTTT. Its translation is CASSAGTASTDTQYF.

The chain is built from TRBV2 and TRBJ2-5, with TRBD1 identical over 10 bases. The ends lost 8 bases at V and 4 bases at J; junction bases unmatched: 7. CDR3 length: 14 residues. Germline lookup yields CDR1 SNHLY and CDR2 FYNNEI. The CDR3 loop reads CASRTTGGVETQYF. As DNA, the CDR3 is TGTGCCAGCCGAACGACAGGGGGCGTAGAGACCCAGTACTTC.

The CDR3 loop reads CSAGLAGFAGEQFF. In nucleotides, the CDR3 is TGCAGCGCCGGACTAGCGGGGTTCGCTGGTGAGCAGTTCTTC. The V call is TRBV29-1, the J call TRBJ2-1; TRBD2 matches at 12 bases. V trimming: 7 bases; J trimming: 9 bases; junction bases outside the gene matches: 10. Germline V lookup: CDR1 SQVTM, CDR2 ANQGSEA. CDR3 size: 14 residues.